The 9 T cell receptor beta chains listed next were all sequenced from one sample in a study of blood T cells in healthy people across ages. Sample-barcoded 5' priming and a J-beta primer mix drove a second PCR of about 6 to 12 cycles. TCRdb re-analysed the 5' RACE reads in MiXCR, keeping a single row per CDR3 protein. The table includes over 1.5 million distinct CDR3 sequences, about 50% detected once. The specimen was blood. Receptor source: a woman aged 40 to 49 in good health.

V is TRBV7-9 and J is TRBJ2-5; TRBD1 aligns across 10 bases. CDR1 and CDR2 (germline): SEHNR, FQNEAQ (reference sequence). The CDR3 is made up of 15 amino acids. V shed 5 bases, J shed 5 bases, and the junction held 8 bases outside the gene matches. CDR3: CASSPKDRGKETQYF. As DNA, the CDR3 is TGTGCCAGCAGCCCAAAGGACAGGGGGAAGGAGACCCAGTACTTC. Complete variable domain (other parts from reference TRBV7-9 and TRBJ2-5): DTGVSQNPRHKITKRGQNVTFRCDPISEHNRLYWYRQTLGQGPEFLTYFQNEAQLEKSRLLSDRFSAERPKGSFSTLEIQRTEQGDSAMYLCASSPKDRGKETQYFGPGTRLLVL.

This chain uses TRBV5-1 with TRBJ1-2; tentative D call: TRBD1 (6 bases). Trimming pared 1 base from V and 2 bases from J, leaving 12 bases between. Germline CDR1 SGHRS, CDR2 YFSETQ. The CDR3 is 15 amino acids. Here the CDR3 reads CASSLTGPRNYGYTF. CDR3 bases: TGCGCCAGCAGCTTGACAGGGCCCCGGAACTATGGCTACACCTTC.

This chain connects TRBV20-1 to TRBJ1-2, with D perhaps matching TRBD1 (5 bases). V was clipped by 3 bases and J by 0 bases, with 14 bases between them. Germline V CDR1 and CDR2: DFQATT, SNEGSKA (reference sequence). CDR3 length: 15 residues. The CDR3 loop is CSASQGRITNYGYTF. In DNA form, the CDR3 reads TGCAGTGCTAGTCAGGGCAGAATAACTAACTATGGCTACACCTTC.

The V call is TRBV11-2, the J call TRBJ1-4; D may be TRBD1 (5 bases). This CDR3 contains 14 residues. V shed 5 bases and J shed 8 bases, with 15 bases lying between them. Germline V gene sequence: CDR1 SGHAT, CDR2 FQNNGV. This chain's CDR3 is CASSPPGTREKLFF. The CDR3, as DNA: TGTGCCAGCAGCCCCCCCGGGACGAGGGAAAAACTGTTTTTT.

This clonotype showed up just a few times. J is TRBJ2-1 and V is TRBV20-1; D unclear. The length of the CDR3 is 16 residues. Trimming pared 5 bases from V and 1 base from J, leaving 18 bases between. Germline V lookup: CDR1 DFQATT, CDR2 SNEGSKA (reference sequence). CDR3 DNA sequence: TGCAGTGCTTCCTTACCGACGGGTCTTTCCTACAATGAGCAGTTCTTC. The encoded protein is CSASLPTGLSYNEQFF.

CDR3 in amino acids: CASSLGSGGVSTYEQYF. In nucleotides, the CDR3 is TGTGCCAGCAGCTTGGGATCAGGGGGCGTTAGTACCTACGAGCAGTACTTC. J is TRBJ2-7 and V is TRBV7-2, with TRBD1 matching over 8 bases. V shed 3 bases and J 2 bases; nucleotides not matched to a gene: 12. CDR3 length: 17 amino acids. The V gene's germline CDR1 is SGHTA and CDR2 FQGNSA.

This clonotype has more than one count but fewer than ten. The chain recombines TRBV29-1 with TRBJ2-1; TRBD1 matches at 8 bases. V was clipped by 6 bases and J by 8 bases; unmatched bases: 12. Germline CDR1 reads SQVTM; CDR2 reads ANQGSEA. This CDR3 comprises 14 residues. CDR3 protein: CSVEDRATLYEQFF. CDR3 bases: TGCAGCGTAGAGGACAGGGCCACTTTATATGAGCAGTTCTTC.

The chain carries TRBV10-3 and TRBJ2-5; D perhaps matches TRBD1 (5 bases). Deletions cut 3 bases from V and 5 bases from J, with 13 bases between. Germline values: CDR1 ENHRY, CDR2 SYGVKD. The CDR3 totals 14 residues. CDR3 residues: CAISDSGMWETQYF. CDR3 nucleotide sequence: TGTGCCATCAGTGACTCAGGGATGTGGGAGACCCAGTACTTC.

This clonotype has more than one count but fewer than ten. The chain recombines TRBV27 with TRBJ2-5, with TRBD1 as a possible D gene (6 bases). Looked up from germline, CDR1 is MNHEY and CDR2 is SMNVEV (reference sequence). The CDR3 extends over 15 amino acids. The germline V and J ends were trimmed by 4 bases and 3 bases, with 15 bases remaining between them. CDR3: CASSWGHSNEETQYF. CDR3 nucleotides: TGTGCCAGCAGTTGGGGGCATTCTAATGAAGAGACCCAGTACTTC.